This TCR beta chain was documented in a study of CD8 T cells in Susac syndrome. Peripheral blood CD8+ and CD4+ T cells were profiled by TCR beta sequencing. The multiple sclerosis controls were treatment-naive patients, and their relapsing-remitting disease was stable or active. An input of roughly 0.5 to 1 ug of RNA was subjected to reverse transcription using random hexamers. Amplification of TCR beta CDR3 used immunoSEQ multiplex PCR across 54 Vbeta and 13 Jbeta. TCRdb passed the immunoSEQ multiplex PCR reads through MiXCR, listing each CDR3 protein once. The sample has about 430,000 distinct CDR3 sequences; more than 80% are singletons. Per germline, CDR1 SGHNT and CDR2 YYREEE (reference sequence). This CDR3 spans 14 amino acids. Trimming took off 0 bases at V and 6 bases at J, with 7 bases between the two ends.

The source is a human donor with multiple sclerosis. The chain joins TRBV5-4 to TRBJ1-6; no reliable D call. Sequencing used CD8+ T cells from PBMCs. The CDR3: CASSLEGSNSPLHF. The CDR3 DNA reads TGTGCCAGCAGCTTGGAGGGTTCTAATTCACCCCTCCACTTT.